Below, one TCR beta chain is given with its context. No cognate antigen has been identified for it. This could be a read error, since a much larger clone is one nucleotide away. Its CDR3 holds 14 amino acids, cysteine through phenylalanine. Just the 42-base CDR3 DNA is kept, in frame starting at base 1. CDR1 and CDR2 are read off the germline V gene as SGHNT and YENEEA. V drops 6 bases and J drops 3 bases, leaving 14 bases in between. The sample is drawn from a study of T cells in Graves' hyperthyroidism and ophthalmopathy (dated by TCRdb to the late 2010s). Concerning the study at large: To identify TCR V-J signatures that set the groups apart, the researchers used a discovery cohort of 95 to 100 patients, made up of roughly 40 with Graves' ophthalmopathy and 57 with stable Graves' hyperthyroidism. Whether ophthalmopathy could be predicted prospectively was tested in an independent validation cohort made up of fewer than 20 hyperthyroidism patients plus 17 patients who later progressed to ophthalmopathy. The approximately 97 discovery patients were randomly divided into training and test sets at a 7:3 ratio. In addition, the study compared T-cell repertoires in thyroid tissue and in blood from about 6 Graves' hyperthyroidism patients. After blood sampling, hyperthyroidism patients were treated with methimazole at a starting dose of 30 mg daily, and ophthalmopathy patients were treated with high-dose intravenous methylprednisolone. The paper reports TCR Vbeta CDR3 sequencing of approximately 140 peripheral blood samples: around 45 ophthalmopathy, fewer than 80 hyperthyroidism and approximately 17 progressor patients.

On the study overall, not on this receptor specifically: Ophthalmopathy was separated from stable hyperthyroidism by a 13 V-J signature model, with 85% to 90% sensitivity and just over 81% specificity obtained in cross-validation and 80%/75% obtained in testing. During validation, the model predicted progression to ophthalmopathy a median of approximately 6.5 months ahead of onset, with around 70% sensitivity and around 73% specificity. No statistical method was used to set the sample size in advance, and investigators knew the group allocation. Most expanded thyroid clonotypes (frequency above 0.001) were also found in blood, which suggests that blood repertoires may mirror thyroid immune responses.

The TCR beta CDR3 regions were amplified from the RNA transcripts. The TCR CDR3 was subjected to a first round of RT-PCR using the HTBI primer set and the Qiagen OneStep RT-PCR kit. Libraries were constructed in a second round of multiplex PCR, after which size selection and purification were carried out. Sequencing of the libraries was done on an Illumina HiSeq2000 using paired-end 100 bp reads. As for the original processing: Raw data were processed with SOAPnuke, discarding reads with adapters, uncalled bases, mean Phred below 15, or no exact constant-primer or identifier match. COPE v1.2.5 was used to merge high-quality paired reads, and clonotypes were defined as unique nucleotide sequences. Clonotypes were aligned to IMGT TRBV, TRBD and TRBJ reference segments using MiTCR v1.1. Only V-J combinations with frequency above 0.0001, covering roughly 99% of repertoires, were analysed. A TCS score was defined as the ratio of F50 (clonal expansion) to E x V (chaos), with BLOSUM62-based TCRdist applied between CDR3 peptides within each V-J. Welch's t-statistics and random forest reduced around 520 V-J features to 10 to 15, which were used in a naive Bayes classifier (R e1071). Thyroid-blood repertoire similarity was quantified with the Morisita-Horn index. In TCRdb, the public reads were trimmed at Q25 with fastp and aligned with MiXCR, with productive beta chains retained. A single entry per CDR3 protein holds the most common genes and DNA from its merged rows. These V and J calls are TCRdb output, not the study's own analysis. In all, the sample holds hundreds of thousands of distinct CDR3 sequences, and less than 45% of those were seen once. The top ten clones comprise 7% to 7.5% of the sample.

The study excluded patients with uncontrolled infections, other autoimmune diseases, pregnancy or lactation. Clinical symptoms, serum thyroxine and TRAb, thyroid ultrasound, and orbital computed tomography formed the basis for the diagnoses. Total RNA was extracted using Trizol reagent, and RNA quality was assessed on an Agilent 2100 Bioanalyzer. The sequencing sample was made of peripheral blood or thyroid tissue (not recorded which). The sequence derives from an adult man with Graves' disease, either hyperthyroidism or ophthalmopathy (not recorded which). The receptor chain draws on TRBV11-3 and TRBJ1-2; the D gene is perhaps TRBD1, on 5 matching bases. The bases are TGTGCCAGCAGTGGGGTGCGGGGGGACTATGGCTACACCTTC. It specifies CASSGVRGDYGYTF.